Reported below is one T cell receptor (beta chain). Which antigen it targets is not known. Base-call qualities are not available, and no considerably larger clone is one nucleotide away. The library relied on the immunoSEQ multiplex PCR assay. This is the immuneACCESS table as TCRdb keeps it, with only in-frame sequences that have V and J called. A part of the clones is gone; compared with another copy, unresolved V genes explain less than half, and the rest is unexplained. The sample yields roughly 560,000 clones; about four fifths were counted once. The top ten clonotypes cover around 0.012% of the sample. This specimen belongs to a study of shared T cell receptors in the human thymus (dated by TCRdb to 2020 to 2022). Turning to the overall study: The study examined how the human thymus generates shared, self-reactive T-cell receptor alpha chains.

The CDR3, from cysteine to phenylalanine, totals 15 residues. The sequence is cut down to CDR3 DNA, 45 bases in frame from base 1. V was cut back by 7 bases and J by 5 bases, leaving a gap of 18 bases between them. The germline V gene (reference sequence) sets CDR1 to PRHDT and CDR2 to FYEKMQ. Another study also made use of these data, one on human thymus T cells. The second investigation adds: Immunologically healthy infants undergoing open corrective cardiac surgery for congenital heart defects in Finland were used as donors. Thymus tissue was collected as surgical resects that were removed during corrective cardiac surgery. Biased V and J gene segment usage appeared to be present in both thymic and peripheral blood repertoires. The related research reported highly overlapping thymic TCR repertoires among unrelated individuals. The study characterized TCR alpha and beta repertoires from seven to nine infant thymus samples and a few related peripheral blood samples. The infant donors were about 7 to 250 days old, and the cohort included a handful of males and a couple of females. Thymocytes were mechanically released from the tissue and were stored as pellets of roughly 9-30 million cells at -70 degrees C. Genomic DNA was extracted from frozen cell pellets with a QIAsymphony instrument. The immunoSEQ multiplex PCR assay was used to amplify the TCRB and TCRAD loci from a standardized quantity of quality-controlled genomic DNA. Amplicons spanned the V(D)J region at a length sufficient to cover the CDR3 and identify V and J genes. The commercial immunoSEQ service was used to sequence amplicons on an Illumina platform. Primer bias and sequencing errors were corrected as previously described, and TCRAD and TCRB definitions were based on the IMGT database. Analysis of the repertoires was done with immunoSEQ Analyzer 3.0 and VDJTools and included basic statistics, V/J segment usage, diversity estimates, rarefaction and pairwise overlap. Diversity was estimated using the Chao1, ChaoE, Efron-Thisted, Shannon and inverse Simpson indices, and was also estimated on datasets down-sampled to the size of the smallest sample. Repertoire overlap was determined by strict matching of CDR3 nucleotide sequence, V gene and J gene, and Jaccard-based multidimensional scaling clustering was applied. Thymus samples yielded on average approximately 840,000 unique TCRB clonotypes, compared with 75,000 to 85,000 from blood samples.

Recombination connected TRBV13 to TRBJ2-1; TRBD2 is possibly the D segment (5 matching bases). The specimen sequenced was thymocytes. This receptor was taken from a boy under two years old with a congenital heart defect. Donor details come from another sample of the same person, matched by shared clones. The CDR3 region reads CASTALDLRDNEQFF. The DNA reads as follows: TGTGCCAGCACCGCCTTGGACCTGCGGGACAATGAGCAGTTCTTC.